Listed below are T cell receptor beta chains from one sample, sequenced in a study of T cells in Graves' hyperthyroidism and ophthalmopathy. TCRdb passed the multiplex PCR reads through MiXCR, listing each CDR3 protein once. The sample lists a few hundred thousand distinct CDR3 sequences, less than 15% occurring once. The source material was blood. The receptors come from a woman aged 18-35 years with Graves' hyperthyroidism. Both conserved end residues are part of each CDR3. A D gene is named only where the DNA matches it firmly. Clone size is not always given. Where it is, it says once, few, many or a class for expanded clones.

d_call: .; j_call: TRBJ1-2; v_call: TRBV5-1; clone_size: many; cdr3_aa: CASSLAPGADYGYTF; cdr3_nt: TGCGCCAGCAGCTTGGCACCAGGGGCGGACTATGGCTACACCTTC
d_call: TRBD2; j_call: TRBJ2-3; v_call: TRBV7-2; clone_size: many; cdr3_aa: CASSLTGLAADTQYF; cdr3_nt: TGTGCCAGCAGCTTAACGGGGCTAGCGGCAGATACGCAGTATTTT
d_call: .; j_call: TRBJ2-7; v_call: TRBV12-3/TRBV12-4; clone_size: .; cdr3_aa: CASSALEGNSEQYF; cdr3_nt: TGTGCCAGCAGTGCCTTGGAGGGGAATAGCGAGCAGTACTTC
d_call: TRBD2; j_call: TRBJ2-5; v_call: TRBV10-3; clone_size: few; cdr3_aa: CAISGTSGGAVETQYF; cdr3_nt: TGTGCCATCAGTGGGACTAGCGGGGGGGCCGTGGAGACCCAGTACTTC
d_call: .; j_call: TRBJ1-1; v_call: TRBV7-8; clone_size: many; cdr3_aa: CASSLGPMNTEAFF; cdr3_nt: TGTGCCAGCAGCTTAGGACCCATGAACACTGAAGCTTTCTTT
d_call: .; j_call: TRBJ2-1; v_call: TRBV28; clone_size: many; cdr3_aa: CASITGSGLNNEQFF; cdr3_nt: TGTGCCAGCATTACGGGGAGCGGATTAAACAATGAGCAGTTCTTC
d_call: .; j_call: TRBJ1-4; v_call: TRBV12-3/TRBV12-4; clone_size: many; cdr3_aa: CASSFGQGGEKLFF; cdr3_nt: TGTGCCAGCAGTTTTGGGCAGGGTGGTGAAAAACTGTTTTTT
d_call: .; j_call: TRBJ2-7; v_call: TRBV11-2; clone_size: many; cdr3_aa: CASSWNVDSDYEQYF; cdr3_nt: TGTGCCAGCAGCTGGAATGTAGACAGTGACTACGAGCAGTACTTC
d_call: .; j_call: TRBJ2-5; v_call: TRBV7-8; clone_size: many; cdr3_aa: CASSLRRRQETQYF; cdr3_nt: TGTGCCAGCAGCTTAAGAAGGCGGCAAGAGACCCAGTACTTC
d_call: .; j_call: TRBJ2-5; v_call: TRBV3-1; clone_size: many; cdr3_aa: CASSQLQETQYF; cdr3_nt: TGTGCCAGCAGCCAGCTCCAAGAGACCCAGTACTTC
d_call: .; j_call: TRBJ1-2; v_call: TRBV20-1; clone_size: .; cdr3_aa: CSARTDSLYGYTF; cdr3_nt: TGCAGTGCTAGGACAGACAGTCTCTATGGCTACACCTTC
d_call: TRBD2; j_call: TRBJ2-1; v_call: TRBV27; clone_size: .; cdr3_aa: CASSLLGLAGNNEQFF; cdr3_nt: TGTGCCAGCAGTTTACTCGGACTAGCGGGGAACAATGAGCAGTTCTTC
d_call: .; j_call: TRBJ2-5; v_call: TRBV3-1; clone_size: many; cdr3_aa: CASSPRDKEETQYF; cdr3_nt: TGTGCCAGCAGCCCCCGGGACAAAGAAGAGACCCAGTACTTC
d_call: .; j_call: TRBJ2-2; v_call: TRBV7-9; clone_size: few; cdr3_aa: CASSPQRTGELFF; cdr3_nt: TGTGCCAGCAGCCCTCAGCGCACCGGGGAGCTGTTTTTT
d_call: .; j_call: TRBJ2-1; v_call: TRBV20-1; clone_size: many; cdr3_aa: CSARTPGAGNEQFF; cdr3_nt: TGCAGTGCTAGGACACCTGGGGCAGGCAATGAGCAGTTCTTC
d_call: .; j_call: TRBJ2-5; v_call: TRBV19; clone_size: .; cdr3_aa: CASADKGGQETQYF; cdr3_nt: TGTGCCAGCGCGGACAAAGGTGGGCAAGAGACCCAGTACTTC
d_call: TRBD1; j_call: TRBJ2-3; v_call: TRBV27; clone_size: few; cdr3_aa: CASSRGQGPRDTQYF; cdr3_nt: TGTGCCAGCAGCCGGGGACAGGGGCCCAGGGATACGCAGTATTTT
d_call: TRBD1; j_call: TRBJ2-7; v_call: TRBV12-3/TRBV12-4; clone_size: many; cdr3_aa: CASSLWTGGYEQYF; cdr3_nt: TGTGCCAGCAGTTTGTGGACAGGGGGCTACGAGCAGTACTTC
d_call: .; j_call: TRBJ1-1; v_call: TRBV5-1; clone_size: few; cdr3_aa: CASSFRHPGTEAFF; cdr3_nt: TGCGCCAGCAGCTTTCGGCACCCGGGGACTGAAGCTTTCTTT
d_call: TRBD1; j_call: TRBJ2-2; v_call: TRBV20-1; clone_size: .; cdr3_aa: CSASNRGSNTGELFF; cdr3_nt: TGCAGTGCTAGCAACAGGGGTTCGAACACCGGGGAGCTGTTTTTT
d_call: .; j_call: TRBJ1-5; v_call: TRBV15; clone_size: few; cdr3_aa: CATSRNRDEQPQHF; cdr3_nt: TGTGCCACCAGCAGGAACAGGGATGAACAGCCCCAGCATTTT
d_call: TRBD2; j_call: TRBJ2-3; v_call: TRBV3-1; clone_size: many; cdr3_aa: CASSQGLADTDTQYF; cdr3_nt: TGTGCCAGCAGCCAAGGACTAGCGGACACAGATACGCAGTATTTT
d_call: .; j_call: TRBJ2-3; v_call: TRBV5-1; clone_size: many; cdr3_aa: CASSLRDTQYF; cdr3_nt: TGCGCCAGCAGCTTAAGGGATACGCAGTATTTT
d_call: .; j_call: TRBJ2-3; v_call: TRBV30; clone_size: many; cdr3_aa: CAWTLDSSTDTQYF; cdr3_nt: TGTGCCTGGACCTTGGACTCTAGCACAGATACGCAGTATTTT
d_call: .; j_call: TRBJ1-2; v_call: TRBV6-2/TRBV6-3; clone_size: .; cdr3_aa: CASSYVAGGSGSNYGYTF; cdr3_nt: TGTGCCAGCAGTTACGTAGCAGGAGGGAGTGGGAGCAACTATGGCTACACCTTC
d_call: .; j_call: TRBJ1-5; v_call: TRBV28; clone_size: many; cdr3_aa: CASSLRSPNQPQHF; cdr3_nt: TGTGCCAGCAGCCTCAGGTCCCCCAATCAGCCCCAGCATTTT
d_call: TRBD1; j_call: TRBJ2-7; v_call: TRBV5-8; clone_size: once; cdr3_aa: CASSHTTGTGAEQYF; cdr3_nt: TGCGCCAGCAGCCATACAACCGGGACAGGGGCCGAGCAGTACTTC
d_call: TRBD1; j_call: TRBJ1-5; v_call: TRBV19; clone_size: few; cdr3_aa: CASSIGRDRGLRNQPQHF; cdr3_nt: TGTGCCAGTAGTATCGGTAGGGACAGGGGGCTGCGCAATCAGCCCCAGCATTTT
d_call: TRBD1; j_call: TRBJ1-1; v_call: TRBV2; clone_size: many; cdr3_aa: CASSEEVGRGYEAFF; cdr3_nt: TGTGCCAGCAGTGAAGAGGTCGGCAGGGGGTATGAAGCTTTCTTT
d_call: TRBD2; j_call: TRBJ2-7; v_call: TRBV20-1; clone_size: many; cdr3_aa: CSAMGGSYEQYF; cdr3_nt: TGCAGTGCTATGGGGGGGAGCTACGAGCAGTACTTC
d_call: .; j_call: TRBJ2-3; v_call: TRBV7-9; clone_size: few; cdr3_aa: CASSFRGGARTQYF; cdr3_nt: TGTGCCAGCAGCTTTCGAGGGGGGGCCCGTACGCAGTATTTT
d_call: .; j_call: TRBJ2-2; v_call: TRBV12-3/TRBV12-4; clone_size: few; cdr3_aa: CASSGKRSNAGELFF; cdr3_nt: TGTGCCAGCAGTGGAAAAAGATCGAACGCCGGGGAGCTGTTTTTT
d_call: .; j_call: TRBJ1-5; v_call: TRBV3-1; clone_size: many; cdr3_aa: CASSQDPDQPQHF; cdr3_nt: TGTGCCAGCAGCCAAGATCCGGATCAGCCCCAGCATTTT
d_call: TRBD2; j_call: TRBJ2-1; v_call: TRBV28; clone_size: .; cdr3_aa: CASSLPSGGADEQFF; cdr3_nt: TGTGCCAGCAGTCTACCTAGCGGGGGGGCCGATGAGCAGTTCTTC
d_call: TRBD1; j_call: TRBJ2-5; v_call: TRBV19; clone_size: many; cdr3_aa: CASSRSDRGVRETQYF; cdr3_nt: TGTGCCAGTAGTAGATCGGACAGGGGGGTTCGAGAGACCCAGTACTTC
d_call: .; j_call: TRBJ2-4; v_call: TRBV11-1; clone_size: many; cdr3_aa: CASSPDLAVDIQYF; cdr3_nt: TGTGCCAGCAGCCCGGACCTGGCCGTGGACATTCAGTACTTC
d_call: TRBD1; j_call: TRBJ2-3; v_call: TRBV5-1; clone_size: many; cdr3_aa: CASSPQGSRTDTQYF; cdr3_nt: TGCGCCAGCAGCCCACAGGGGTCTCGTACAGATACGCAGTATTTT
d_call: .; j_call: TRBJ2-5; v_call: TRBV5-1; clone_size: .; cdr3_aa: CASSLAKSRGETQYF; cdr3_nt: TGCGCCAGCAGCTTGGCCAAGAGCAGGGGAGAGACCCAGTACTTC
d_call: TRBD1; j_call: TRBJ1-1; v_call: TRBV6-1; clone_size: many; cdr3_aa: CASDNYQGGTEAFF; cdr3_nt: TGTGCCAGCGACAATTACCAGGGGGGAACTGAAGCTTTCTTT
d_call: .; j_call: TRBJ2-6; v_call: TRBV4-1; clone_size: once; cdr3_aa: CASSQVRGERVSGANVLTF; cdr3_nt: TGCGCCAGCAGCCAAGTGAGGGGTGAAAGAGTCTCTGGGGCCAACGTCCTGACTTTC
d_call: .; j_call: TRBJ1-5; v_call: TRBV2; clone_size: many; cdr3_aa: CASSVGGKGNQPQHF; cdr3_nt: TGTGCCAGCAGTGTGGGGGGGAAGGGCAATCAGCCCCAGCATTTT
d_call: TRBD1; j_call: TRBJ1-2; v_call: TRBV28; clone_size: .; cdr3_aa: CASKPGGTDNYGYTF; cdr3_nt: TGTGCCAGCAAACCAGGCGGGACAGACAACTATGGCTACACCTTC
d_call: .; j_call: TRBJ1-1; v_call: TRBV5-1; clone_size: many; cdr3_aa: CASSLEVVMNTEAFF; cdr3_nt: TGCGCCAGCAGCTTGGAGGTGGTAATGAACACTGAAGCTTTCTTT
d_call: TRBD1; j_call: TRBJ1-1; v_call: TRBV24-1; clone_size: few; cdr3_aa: CATSDTGEGGTEAFF; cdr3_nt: TGTGCCACCAGTGACACAGGGGAAGGTGGCACTGAAGCTTTCTTT
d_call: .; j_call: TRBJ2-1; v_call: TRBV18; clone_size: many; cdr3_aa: CASSPSRLDEQFF; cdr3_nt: TGTGCCAGCTCACCATCGAGGCTGGATGAGCAGTTCTTC
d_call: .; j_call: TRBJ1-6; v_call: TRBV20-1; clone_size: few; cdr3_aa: CSATHGQTLGSPLHF; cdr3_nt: TGCAGTGCCACGCACGGACAGACTCTAGGATCACCCCTCCACTTT
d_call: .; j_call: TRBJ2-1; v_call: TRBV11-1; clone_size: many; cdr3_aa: CASSLGSQGSYNEQFF; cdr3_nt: TGTGCCAGCAGCTTAGGATCGCAGGGATCTTACAATGAGCAGTTCTTC
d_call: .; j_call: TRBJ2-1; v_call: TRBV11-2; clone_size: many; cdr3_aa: CASSWSAGNTYNEQFF; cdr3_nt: TGTGCCAGCAGCTGGTCGGCGGGCAATACGTACAATGAGCAGTTCTTC
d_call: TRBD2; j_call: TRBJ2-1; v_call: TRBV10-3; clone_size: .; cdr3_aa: CAIRTSGGADNEQFF; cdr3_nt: TGTGCCATCAGGACTAGCGGGGGGGCCGACAATGAGCAGTTCTTC
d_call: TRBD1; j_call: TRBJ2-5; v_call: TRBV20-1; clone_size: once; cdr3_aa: CSAGTDQETQYF; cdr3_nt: TGCAGTGCCGGGACAGATCAAGAGACCCAGTACTTC
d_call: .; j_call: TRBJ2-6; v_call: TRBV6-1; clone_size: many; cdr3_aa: CATYLGRLSGANVLTF; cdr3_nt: TGTGCCACCTACCTGGGACGTCTCTCTGGGGCCAACGTCCTGACTTTC
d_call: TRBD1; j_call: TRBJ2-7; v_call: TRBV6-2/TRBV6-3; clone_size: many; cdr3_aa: CASSYSWTGGNEQYF; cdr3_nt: TGTGCCAGCAGTTACTCCTGGACAGGGGGCAACGAGCAGTACTTC